This note documents a single TCR beta chain sequence. J lost 6 bases, V lost 2 bases, and 6 bases had no gene match. Germline V CDR1 and CDR2: MDHEN, SYDVKM. CDR3 length equals 16 residues. The data were taken from a study of blood T cell repertoires in COVID-19. In the original workflow: Estimation of nucleated cell counts relied on the amplification of reference gene primers. Clones were read by immunoSEQ multiplex PCR, and TCRdb kept only the in-frame ones, dropping some. V and J calls and clone size follow that table, whereas D and trimming were derived from the DNA. The table lists about 280,000 clones, about 88% of them singletons.

Sequencing input: peripheral blood. The chain joins TRBV28 to TRBJ2-2; 10 bases match TRBD1. The sequence was collected from a woman aged 25-40 years with COVID-19, enrolled during active disease. The CDR3 nucleotides read TGTGCCAGCAGTTTACCGGGACAGGGGAAGTCCGGGGAGCTGTTTTTT. Amino acids: CASSLPGQGKSGELFF.